Following are 3 T cell receptor beta chains from one sample sequenced in a study of human T cells and chemical hapten exposure. Noted time point: patch test 1, 2 weeks after DPC sensitization. The treatment here: therapeutic diphenylcyclopropenone sensitization with weekly scalp DPC. A single record per CDR3 protein comes from TCRdb applying MiXCR to the RACE reads. Of approximately 73,000 distinct CDR3 sequences detected, 10% appear once; the ten largest clones hold roughly 1.4%. The material sequenced was whole blood, taken in connection with sensitization to the hapten diphenylcyclopropenone (DPC). The source of these receptors is a woman aged 50 to 60 with alopecia areata. Some clones in this sample may be carry-over from other donors' samples.

This chain connects TRBV5-4 to TRBJ2-7; 12 bases agree with TRBD2. The ends lost 0 bases at V and 6 bases at J; junction bases unmatched: 7. Looked up from germline, CDR1 is SGHNT and CDR2 is YYREEE (reference sequence). The CDR3 loop spans 16 amino acids. The CDR3 spells CASSLGTSGIPLEQYF. The CDR3 DNA reads TGTGCCAGCAGCTTGGGGACTAGCGGGATACCCCTCGAGCAGTACTTC.

The V and J genes are TRBV5-6 and TRBJ2-7, with 9 bases aligning to TRBD1. The CDR3 sequence is 15 residues long. Germline CDR1 reads SGHDT; CDR2 reads YYEEEE. J gave up 4 bases and V 4 bases, and 9 bases lay outside the gene matches. For the CDR3, the DNA is TGTGCCAGCAGCAGGACAGGGGCCATGCCGTACGAGCAGTACTTC. Translating it yields CASSRTGAMPYEQYF.

In this sample, this clonotype turned up a few times. The rearrangement uses TRBV7-3 and TRBJ2-5, with 8 bases identical to TRBD2. Germline assignment: CDR1 SGHTA and CDR2 FQGTGA. J was trimmed by 3 bases and V by 2 bases; bases with no gene match: 8. The CDR3 runs 16 residues. The CDR3 protein is CASSLQPAGVKETQYF. Here the CDR3 DNA reads TGTGCCAGCAGCTTACAGCCAGCGGGAGTAAAAGAGACCCAGTACTTC. Based on the CDR3 plus reference TRBV7-3 and TRBJ2-5, the full variable domain is GAGVSQTPSNKVTEKGKYVELRCDPISGHTALYWYRQSLGQGPEFLIYFQGTGAADDSGLPNDRFFAVRPEGSVSTLKIQRTERGDSAVYLCASSLQPAGVKETQYFGPGTRLLVL.